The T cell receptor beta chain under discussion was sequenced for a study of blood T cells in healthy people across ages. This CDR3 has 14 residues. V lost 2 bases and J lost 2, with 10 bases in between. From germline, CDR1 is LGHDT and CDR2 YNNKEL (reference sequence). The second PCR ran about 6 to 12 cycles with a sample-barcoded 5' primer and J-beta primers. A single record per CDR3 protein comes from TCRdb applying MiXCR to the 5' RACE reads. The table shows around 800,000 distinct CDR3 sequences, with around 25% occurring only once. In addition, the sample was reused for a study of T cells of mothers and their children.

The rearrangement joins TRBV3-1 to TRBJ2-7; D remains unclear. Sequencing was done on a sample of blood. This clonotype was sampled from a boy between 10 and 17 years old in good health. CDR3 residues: CASSQPYRPYEQYF. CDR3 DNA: TGTGCCAGCAGCCAACCCTACAGACCCTACGAGCAGTACTTC.